Following are 22 T cell receptor beta chains from one sample sequenced in a study of shared clonotypes between healthy human individuals. Here immunoSEQ multiplex PCR was the method, and the copy in TCRdb shows in-frame clones only, minus some. The table lists 300,000 to 400,000 clones, around nine tenths of them singletons. Specimen: memory CD8+ T cells sorted from blood. Described subset: CD45RO+ cells pooled with CCR7-negative TemRA cells. These TCRs come from a man between 18 and 35 years old in good health.

About this clone: One end of the junction is discordant with germline, which a read error may explain. The chain couples TRBV10-3 to TRBJ1-6, with D perhaps matching TRBD1 (5 bases). This CDR3 contains 14 residues. Germline assignment: CDR1 ENHRY and CDR2 SYGVKD. The CDR3 DNA reads TGTGCCATCAGTGGCGGGGCTCGGAATTCATCCCTCCACTTT. It is translated as CAISGGARNSSLHF.

The gene calls are TRBV11-2 and TRBJ2-1; maybe TRBD1 (5 bases). The V end lost 1 base, the J end lost 1 base, and 11 bases lay between the germline ends. Per germline, CDR1 SGHAT and CDR2 FQNNGV. The CDR3 contains 16 residues. CDR3 residues: CASSLGFRDSYNEQFF. CDR3 bases: TGTGCCAGCAGCTTAGGATTCAGGGATTCCTACAATGAGCAGTTCTTC.

This clone is a singleton in its sample. J is TRBJ2-3 and V is TRBV4-1; 10 bases match TRBD1. CDR1 is MGHRA and CDR2 is YSYEKL in the germline V gene. CDR3 length: 15 residues. The V gene end was trimmed by 2 bases and the J gene end by 6 bases; junction bases not matched to a gene: 5. In DNA, the CDR3 is TGCGCCAGCAGCCAACCCGGGACAGGGGTCGATACGCAGTATTTT. Protein sequence: CASSQPGTGVDTQYF.

This clone was recorded only once. The chain links TRBV4-1 to TRBJ2-1; D unresolved. Trimming stripped 3 bases from V and 3 bases from J, with 15 bases between. Germline V gene data show CDR1 as MGHRA and CDR2 as YSYEKL. This CDR3 has 16 residues. For the CDR3, the DNA is TGCGCCAGCAGCCATGCAGACGAACCACTCTACAATGAGCAGTTCTTC. This gives the protein CASSHADEPLYNEQFF.

Of note for this clone: The same CDR3 arises from other DNA sequences in this sample as well. This chain joins TRBV7-9 and TRBJ2-7, with D hard to call. Trimming removed 4 bases from V and 1 base from J, with 11 bases in between. This CDR3 is 14 amino acids long. Per the germline V gene, CDR1 is SEHNR and CDR2 is FQNEAQ (reference sequence). CDR3 loop: CASSSGTSSYEQYF. DNA for the CDR3: TGTGCCAGCAGCTCCGGCACAAGTTCCTACGAGCAGTACTTC.

This chain joins TRBV7-9 and TRBJ1-2, with 7 bases that match TRBD1. The CDR3 is made up of 16 amino acids. Germline loops: CDR1 SEHNR, CDR2 FQNEAQ (reference sequence). V was pared by 0 bases and J by 0 bases, with 4 bases of the junction left unmatched. The CDR3: CASSLAIDRANYGYTF. CDR3 nucleotide sequence: TGTGCCAGCAGCTTAGCGATCGACAGGGCTAACTATGGCTACACCTTC.

Remarks on this clone: No DNA is shown, since the ends of the CDR3 on it are uncertain; the CDR3 is the one TCRdb lists. The chain carries TRBV9 and TRBJ2-1; no DNA check was done on the table's D call, TRBD2. The germline V gene encodes CDR1 SGDLS and CDR2 YYNGEE. 23 amino acids form the CDR3, both terminal residues included. The CDR3 is CASSVERDFYNEQFFGFYNEQFF.

The J gene is TRBJ2-3, the V gene TRBV7-8; a weak D match, TRBD1 (6 bases). The CDR3 is 14 amino acids. V was clipped by 6 bases and J by 3 bases, with 13 bases between them. The germline V gene encodes CDR1 SGHVS and CDR2 FQNEAQ. CDR3 bases: TGTGCCAGCAGTCGACAGGTTTTAACAGATACGCAGTATTTT. This encodes CASSRQVLTDTQYF.

This clone was recorded a few times. The chain joins TRBV19 to TRBJ1-6, with TRBD1 matching over 9 bases. Germline CDR1 is LNHDA and CDR2 is SQIVND (reference sequence). There are 18 residues in the CDR3. Trimming at V came to 5 bases and at J to 10 bases, leaving 18 bases not matched to a gene. Written as DNA, the CDR3 is TGTGCCAGTAGTCAAGGGACAGGGATGCGTGAGTGGGGGTCACCCCTCCACTTT. Its protein product is CASSQGTGMREWGSPLHF.

The CDR3 nucleotides are TGTGCCAGCAGATCCGGCCGACAGGGCAACTATGGCTACACCTTC. Translation gives CASRSGRQGNYGYTF. The chain links TRBV27 to TRBJ1-2; 7 bases match TRBD1. After removal of 6 bases from V and 2 bases from J, the junction contained 9 bases not matched to a gene. CDR3 length: 15 amino acids. Germline CDR1 is MNHEY and CDR2 is SMNVEV (reference sequence).

This clone was seen only a few times. The chain couples TRBV10-2 to TRBJ2-1; tentatively, D is TRBD2 (5 bases). Germline-derived CDR1 and CDR2 are WSHSY and SAAADI. The CDR3 contains 12 residues. Trimming stripped 6 bases from V and 7 bases from J, with 10 bases between. In DNA form, the CDR3 reads TGCGCCAGCAGCGAAGCGGATAATGAGCAGTTCTTC. Protein product: CASSEADNEQFF.

The rearrangement links TRBV9 to TRBJ2-2; tentatively, D is TRBD1 (6 bases). The CDR3 is made up of 17 amino acids. Trimming removed 3 bases at V and 5 bases at J, with 20 bases between. Germline lookup yields CDR1 SGDLS and CDR2 YYNGEE. The CDR3 DNA follows: TGTGCCAGCAGCGGTTGGACAGACCCCCAGGTGACCGGGGAGCTGTTTTTT. It is translated as CASSGWTDPQVTGELFF.

In its sample, this clone was seen a few times. The genes are TRBV4-3 and TRBJ2-5; D possibly corresponds to TRBD1 (5 bases). V lost 0 bases and J lost 3, with 14 bases in between. CDR1 is LGHNA and CDR2 is YSLEER in the germline V gene. There are 16 residues in the CDR3. CDR3 sequence: CASSQDLGPREETQYF. Here the CDR3 DNA reads TGCGCCAGCAGCCAAGATCTGGGGCCTCGGGAAGAGACCCAGTACTTC.

The V call is TRBV29-1, the J call TRBJ1-2; possible D gene TRBD1, 5 bases. This CDR3 region has 11 residues. Germline loops: CDR1 SQVTM, CDR2 ANQGSEA. Trimming stripped 6 bases from V and 4 bases from J, with 9 bases between. The CDR3 DNA follows: TGCAGCGTGGGACTGTCCTATGGCTACACCTTC. Its translation is CSVGLSYGYTF.

V usage is TRBV6-1 and J usage is TRBJ2-7; 10 bases match TRBD2. After removal of 1 base from V and 4 bases from J, the junction contained 4 bases not matched to a gene. The CDR3 contains 15 residues. CDR1 MNHNS and CDR2 SASEGT come from the germline V gene. CDR3 amino acids: CASSEGSGRVYEQYF. The CDR3 nucleotides read TGTGCCAGCAGTGAAGGGAGCGGGAGGGTGTACGAGCAGTACTTC.

This chain uses TRBV7-9 with TRBJ2-2; 10 bases line up with TRBD2. The CDR3 is made up of 16 amino acids. V shed 8 bases, J shed 4 bases, and the junction held 10 bases outside the gene matches. Germline-derived CDR1 and CDR2 are SEHNR and FQNEAQ (reference sequence). The CDR3 sequence: CASAEAGGYFTGELFF. CDR3 sequence (DNA): TGTGCCAGCGCCGAAGCGGGAGGGTACTTCACCGGGGAGCTGTTTTTT.

The DNA of the CDR3 is TGTGCCAGCACGACCCACCAGGGGCCTGGGGCCAACGTCCTGACTTTC. Residues: CASTTHQGPGANVLTF. This rearrangement joins TRBV2 to TRBJ2-6; possible D gene TRBD1, 6 bases. CDR1 SNHLY and CDR2 FYNNEI come from the germline V gene. The CDR3 loop spans 16 amino acids. V gave up 7 bases and J gave up 2 bases, with 15 bases separating them.

The V call is TRBV5-7, the J call TRBJ1-6; D is ambiguous. TRBV5-7 is labeled an ORF, and its function is uncertain. Trimming left V 2 bases short and J 12 bases short, with 12 bases between. This CDR3 comprises 13 residues. CDR3 amino acids: CASSFRPPQPLHF. CDR3 nucleotide sequence: TGTGCCAGCAGCTTTCGTCCCCCCCAACCCCTCCACTTT.

V is TRBV5-4 and J is TRBJ1-6, with D possibly TRBD1 on 5 matching bases. Trimming removed 0 bases at V and 8 bases at J, with 12 bases between. The CDR3 loop spans 15 amino acids. CDR1 and CDR2 from the germline V gene are SGHNT and YYREEE (reference sequence). For the CDR3, the DNA is TGTGCCAGCAGCTTGGAGGGGTTGAATGATTCACCCCTCCACTTT. This translates into CASSLEGLNDSPLHF.

Here the CDR3 reads CASKPGVDVAYNEQFF. Here the CDR3 DNA reads TGCGCCAGCAAACCAGGAGTAGACGTTGCATACAATGAGCAGTTCTTC. The chain employs TRBV5-1 and TRBJ2-1; D is uncertain. From germline, CDR1 is SGHRS and CDR2 YFSETQ. V shed 6 bases and J shed 4 bases, with 20 bases lying between them. The CDR3 is 16 amino acids.

The chain joins TRBV5-1 to TRBJ2-7, with a possible D match to TRBD2 (6 bases). The CDR3 contains 16 residues. CDR1 is SGHRS and CDR2 is YFSETQ in the germline V gene. V was clipped by 3 bases and J by 4 bases, with 20 bases between them. The chain's CDR3 is CASSWTTTVYLYEQYF. DNA for the CDR3: TGCGCCAGCAGCTGGACTACGACAGTCTACCTATACGAGCAGTACTTC.

This chain connects TRBV4-1 to TRBJ2-3; possibly TRBD1 for D (7 bases). The germline CDR1 and CDR2 sequences are MGHRA and YSYEKL. This CDR3 comprises 16 residues. The V gene lost 0 bases and the J gene lost 1 base, with 11 bases spanning the gap. CDR3 in DNA: TGCGCCAGCAGCCAAGATCGGAGGGGGCGCACAGATACGCAGTATTTT. Amino acids: CASSQDRRGRTDTQYF.